The entry below describes one TCR beta chain. The antigen is unknown. This specimen belongs to a study of cytomegalovirus exposure and HLA in healthy donors. Overall study context: In a later analysis, it was reported that the roughly 120 validation repertoires had been produced on the same platform as the 550 to 850 repertoires belonging to the first cohort.

V was pared by 5 bases and J by 9 bases, with 9 bases of the junction left unmatched. The CDR3 consists of 14 residues. Per germline, CDR1 SGHTA and CDR2 FQGNSA. Data came from immunoSEQ multiplex PCR; TCRdb stores just in-frame clones and leaves some out. The sample has about 84,000 clones, under 95% seen once. General study points: Researchers reported that a few CMV-associated chains were confirmed in vitro as CMV antigen-specific.

The receptor's source is a man aged 30 to 45 in good health and CMV-seronegative. Sequencing was done on a sample of PBMCs. The rearrangement uses TRBV7-2 and TRBJ2-1, with 8 bases lining up with TRBD1. CDR3 region: CASSRRQGLGEQFF. In DNA, the CDR3 is TGTGCCAGCAGCCGCAGACAGGGGTTGGGTGAGCAGTTCTTC.